This TCR beta chain stems from a study of blood T cell repertoires in COVID-19 (dated by TCRdb to 2020 to 2022). General notes on the study: Collaborator samples came from the United States, Italy and Spain and covered acute and convalescent phases of COVID-19. The material from the prospective study consisted of cDNA or gDNA derived from T cells, B-cell-depleted T cells, or PBMCs. Subjects who had been exposed to COVID-19, were actively infected with it, or had recovered from it provided the deeply sampled blood TCRbeta repertoires that made up the dataset. Where available, HLA class I and class II types were taken from metadata supplied by the sample provider and were not determined by assay-based typing. A de-identified subject ID, COVID-19 status, age in years and sex were almost always included in the sample metadata. The repertoires were released in a freely available public database meant as a resource for research on the immune response to SARS-CoV-2. Samples came from the ongoing ImmuneRACE study (first 160 participants) plus 1,254 subjects from 6 global collaborators.

Including the terminal cysteine and phenylalanine, the CDR3 comprises 15 residues. The sequence is cut down to CDR3 DNA, 45 bases in frame from base 1. CDR1 is given as SGHRS and CDR2 as YFSETQ, both from the germline V gene. V is pared back by 0 bases and J by 2 bases, with 12 bases lying between the germline termini. The collaborating institutions used their own protocols to collect whole blood in K2EDTA tubes. For TCRbeta analysis, collaborators shipped samples as frozen whole blood, isolated PBMCs, or DNA extracted from either of those sample types. Note on this clone: Its antigen remains undetermined. No qualities accompany the bases; no much larger clone lies one base away.

Study-level results and caveats: The quantity of clinical and demographic metadata differed by source and by participant and was supplied without curation.

TCRbeta CDR3 regions were amplified from genomic DNA by means of the immunoSEQ Assay, a bias-controlled multiplex PCR. Processing in the source paper ran as follows. Nucleated cell counts per sample were estimated from amplification of reference gene primers within the assay. To quantify the absolute abundance of each unique TCRbeta CDR3 rearrangement, sequence reads were collapsed and filtered. Productive Simpson clonality was computed per sample as the square root of Simpson's diversity index over productive rearrangements. Sourced from immuneACCESS, this table was stored by TCRdb with only in-frame sequences that have V and J called. A share of the clones is absent; for the studies checked, an unresolved V gene accounts for under half, and the remainder has no known explanation. Clone size and the V and J calls come from that table; the DNA yielded D and trimming. This sample holds fewer than 250,000 clones; about 86% were observed only once. The ten top clones hold 2.5% to 3.5% of the sample.

This sequence was found in a man aged 50-59 years with active or convalescent COVID-19. Sequenced: peripheral blood. The chain uses TRBV5-1 and TRBJ2-7, with the D gene not clear enough to name. CDR3 protein: CASSLASGRPYEQYF. The bases read TGCGCCAGCAGCTTGGCCTCCGGCAGGCCCTACGAGCAGTACTTC.